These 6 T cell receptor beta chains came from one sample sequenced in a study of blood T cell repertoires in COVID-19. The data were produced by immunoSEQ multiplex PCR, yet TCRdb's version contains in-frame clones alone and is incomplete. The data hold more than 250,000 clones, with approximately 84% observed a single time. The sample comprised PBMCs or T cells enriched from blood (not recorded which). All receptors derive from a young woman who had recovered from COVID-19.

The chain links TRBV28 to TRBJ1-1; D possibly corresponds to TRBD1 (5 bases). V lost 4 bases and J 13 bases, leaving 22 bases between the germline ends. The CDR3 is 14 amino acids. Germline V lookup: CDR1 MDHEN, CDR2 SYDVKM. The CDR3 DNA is TGTGCCAGCAGTTCGAAGCTGGGGCGTCGTGTCGGTTTCTTT. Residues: CASSSKLGRRVGFF. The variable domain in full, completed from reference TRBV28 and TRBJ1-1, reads DVKVTQSSRYLVKRTGEKVFLECVQDMDHENMFWYRQDPGLGLRLIYFSYDVKMKEKGDIPEGYSVSREKKERFSLILESASTNQTSMYLCASSSKLGRRVGFFGQGTRLTVV.

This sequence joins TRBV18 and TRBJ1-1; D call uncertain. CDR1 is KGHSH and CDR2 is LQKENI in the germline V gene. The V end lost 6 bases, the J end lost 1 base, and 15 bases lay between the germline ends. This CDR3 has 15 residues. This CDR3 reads CASSRAAEGNTEAFF. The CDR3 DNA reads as TGTGCCAGCTCTCGCGCGGCGGAAGGGAACACTGAAGCTTTCTTT. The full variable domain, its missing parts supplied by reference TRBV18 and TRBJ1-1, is NAGVMQNPRHLVRRRGQEARLRCSPMKGHSHVYWYRQLPEEGLKFMVYLQKENIIDESGMPKERFSAEFPKEGPSILRIQQVVRGDSAAYFCASSRAAEGNTEAFFGQGTRLTVV.

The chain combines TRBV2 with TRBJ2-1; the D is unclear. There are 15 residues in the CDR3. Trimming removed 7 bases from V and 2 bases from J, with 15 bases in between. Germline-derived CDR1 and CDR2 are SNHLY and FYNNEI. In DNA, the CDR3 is TGTGCCAGCAATCCCGACTTTTCTACCTACAATGAGCAGTTCTTC. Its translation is CASNPDFSTYNEQFF.

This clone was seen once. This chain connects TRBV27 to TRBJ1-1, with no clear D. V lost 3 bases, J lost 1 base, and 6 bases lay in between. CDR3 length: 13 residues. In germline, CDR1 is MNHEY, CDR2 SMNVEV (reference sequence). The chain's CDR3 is CASSFSSNTEAFF. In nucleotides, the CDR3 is TGTGCCAGCAGTTTCAGTTCGAACACTGAAGCTTTCTTT.

The DNA for the CDR3 is TGTGCCAGTAGTAAAGGGACAGCGCCTGGAAACACCATATATTTT. It encodes CASSKGTAPGNTIYF. The J gene is TRBJ1-3, the V gene TRBV19, with TRBD1 identical over 7 bases. V lost 4 bases to trimming and J lost 2 bases; unmatched junction nucleotides: 5. Germline V gene sequence: CDR1 LNHDA, CDR2 SQIVND (reference sequence). The CDR3 has 15 residues.

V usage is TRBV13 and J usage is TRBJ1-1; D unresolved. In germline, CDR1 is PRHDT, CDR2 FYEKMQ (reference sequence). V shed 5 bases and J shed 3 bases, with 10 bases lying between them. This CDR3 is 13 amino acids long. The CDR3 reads CASSPAVDTEAFF. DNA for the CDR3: TGTGCCAGCAGCCCTGCGGTGGACACTGAAGCTTTCTTT.